The source of this T cell receptor (beta chain) is a study of neoadjuvant anti-PD-1 for oral cavity cancer. Study background: Around day 43, patients without progression received a fourth nivolumab dose before surgery.

Measured with immunoSEQ multiplex PCR; TCRdb has only the in-frame clones, and not every one. The sample gives some 9,500 clones, about 70% of which show up once; around 4.4% is in the top ten. The CDR3 sequence is 18 residues long. Trimming at V came to 5 bases and at J to 3 bases, leaving 16 bases not matched to a gene. The germline V gene has CDR1 MDHEN and CDR2 SYDVKM. Time point specified: after neoadjuvant nivolumab, at surgical resection. Sequencing used PBMCs, obtained after nivolumab (anti-PD-1) treatment. The J gene is TRBJ1-1, the V gene TRBV28, with 9 bases that match TRBD1. The sequence was obtained from a person aged 40 to 85 with oral cavity squamous cell carcinoma. CDR3 bases: TGTGCCAGCAGTACTAGGGGAGTTACAGGGGGCCGACACACTGAAGCTTTCTTT. This encodes CASSTRGVTGGRHTEAFF.